The 14 T cell receptor beta chains listed next were all sequenced from one sample in a study of blood T cell repertoires in COVID-19. Sequencing was performed with immunoSEQ multiplex PCR; in TCRdb, only in-frame clones are kept and a portion is missing. Of fewer than 200,000 clones listed, 84% are singletons. The source material was PBMCs or T cells enriched from blood (not recorded which). Receptors were obtained from a woman in her 30s who had been exposed to COVID-19.

The chain combines TRBV7-8 with TRBJ2-7, with D tentatively TRBD1 (6 bases). V lost 4 bases and J lost 2, with 18 bases in between. The CDR3 extends over 16 amino acids. Germline V gene sequence: CDR1 SGHVS, CDR2 FQNEAQ. The chain's CDR3 is CASSSEEQGNPYEQYF. CDR3 in DNA: TGTGCCAGCAGCTCTGAAGAACAGGGAAATCCCTACGAGCAGTACTTC. The full variable domain, rest sourced from reference TRBV7-8 and TRBJ2-7, is GAGVSQSPRYKVAKRGQDVALRCDPISGHVSLFWYQQALGQGPEFLTYFQNEAQLDKSGLPSDRFFAERPEGSVSTLKIQRTQQEDSAVYLCASSSEEQGNPYEQYFGPGTRLTVT.

This rearrangement joins TRBV6-1 to TRBJ1-5; 8 nucleotides match TRBD1. V was pared by 2 bases and J by 7 bases, with 7 bases of the junction left unmatched. Germline assignment: CDR1 MNHNS and CDR2 SASEGT. There are 15 residues in the CDR3. CDR3 sequence (DNA): TGTGCCAGCAGTGAATCCCAGGGGGCCGGACAGCCCCAGCATTTT. Amino acid sequence: CASSESQGAGQPQHF.

V and J are TRBV6-2 or TRBV6-3 and TRBJ2-7; D not certain. The CDR3 sequence is 15 residues long. The germline V gene has CDR1 MNHEY and CDR2 SVGEGT. V was clipped by 2 bases and J by 5 bases, with 16 bases between them. The CDR3 DNA follows: TGTGCCAGCAGTTACCCCCCCCAGAGTCGGGACGAGCAGTACTTC. This gives the protein CASSYPPQSRDEQYF.

The chain carries TRBV7-3 and TRBJ2-3, with 8 bases aligning to TRBD2. J gave up 2 bases and V 4 bases, and 5 bases lay outside the gene matches. Germline CDR1 is SGHTA and CDR2 is FQGTGA. The CDR3 totals 15 residues. In DNA form, the CDR3 reads TGTGCCAGCAGCTCCCTCGGGGGGGCCACAGATACGCAGTATTTT. It codes for CASSSLGGATDTQYF.

This clone was picked up a small number of times. The CDR3 reads CASTYPGQSEAFF. CDR3 DNA: TGTGCCAGCACCTATCCGGGACAGTCAGAAGCTTTCTTT. The rearrangement links TRBV2 to TRBJ1-1; 7 nucleotides align to TRBD1. J gave up 8 bases and V 7 bases, and 10 bases lay outside the gene matches. CDR1 is SNHLY, CDR2 FYNNEI, per germline. CDR3 size: 13 residues.

The gene calls are TRBV4-1 and TRBJ1-3; D is undetermined. The CDR3 spans 14 residues. Between the trimmed V and J ends, which lost 0 bases and 9 bases, there was a span of 12 bases. CDR1 MGHRA and CDR2 YSYEKL come from the germline V gene. The DNA for the CDR3 is TGCGCCAGCAGCCAAGATAAAGTAGAAACCACCATATATTTT. This encodes CASSQDKVETTIYF.

The rearrangement uses TRBV3-1 (or the pseudogene TRBV3-2) and TRBJ2-7, with 7 bases fitting TRBD2. The V and J ends lost 3 bases and 5 bases, in that order; junction bases with no gene match: 7. CDR1 is LGHDT and CDR2 is YNNKEL in the germline V gene (reference sequence). The CDR3 extends over 14 amino acids. CDR3 bases: TGTGCCAGCAGCCAGGCCGGGGGGATCGACGAGCAGTACTTC. Translated, it gives CASSQAGGIDEQYF.

The chain couples TRBV10-3 to TRBJ2-5; 7 bases fit TRBD2. The CDR3 length is 17 residues. Germline CDR1 is ENHRY and CDR2 is SYGVKD. V trimming: 0 bases; J trimming: 0 bases; junction bases outside the gene matches: 7. In DNA, the CDR3 is TGTGCCATCAGTGAGTCGGCCGGCGGGGGACACCAAGAGACCCAGTACTTC. Translation gives CAISESAGGGHQETQYF.

This chain joins TRBV2 and TRBJ1-5, with D uncertain. The CDR3 consists of 18 residues. The germline V gene has CDR1 SNHLY and CDR2 FYNNEI. V gave up 7 bases and J gave up 4 bases, with 26 bases separating them. Here the CDR3 reads CASTHFPGYAMINQPQHF. The CDR3 coding sequence is TGTGCCAGCACCCACTTTCCGGGGTACGCTATGATAAATCAGCCCCAGCATTTT.

This clone was detected a few times. This chain uses TRBV12-3 or TRBV12-4 with TRBJ1-3, with D hard to call. V was trimmed by 3 bases and J by 7 bases, leaving 7 bases between them. This CDR3 has 12 amino acids. CDR3 in DNA: TGTGCCAGCAGTTTCGCCGGGAACACCATATATTTT. Amino acids: CASSFAGNTIYF.

The genes are TRBV5-5 and TRBJ1-6, with D maybe TRBD1 (5 bases). The CDR3 is 15 amino acids. Germline CDR1 SGHKS, CDR2 YYEKEE (reference sequence). Trimming stripped 1 base from V and 6 bases from J, with 11 bases between. CDR3 residues: CASSLSRGTNSPLHF. As DNA, the CDR3 is TGTGCCAGCAGCTTGAGTAGGGGTACTAATTCACCCCTCCACTTT.

The DNA of the CDR3 is TGTGCCAGCAGCTTACAGGGGGCCGGCGGCTACACCTTC. Translated, it gives CASSLQGAGGYTF. V and J are TRBV7-2 and TRBJ1-2, with 8 bases that match TRBD1. CDR1 SGHTA and CDR2 FQGNSA come from the germline V gene. The CDR3 consists of 13 residues. Trimming took 2 bases from V and 8 from J; bases not matched to a gene: 4.

This chain links TRBV19 with TRBJ2-5; D gene ambiguous. CDR3 length: 14 amino acids. The ends were cut back, 3 bases at V and 0 bases at J, with 8 bases in the middle. CDR1 LNHDA and CDR2 SQIVND come from the germline V gene (reference sequence). CDR3: CASSILTDQETQYF. CDR3 DNA: TGTGCCAGTAGTATCCTCACAGACCAAGAGACCCAGTACTTC.

V gene TRBV24-1 combines with J gene TRBJ1-3; 7 nucleotides match TRBD1. Per germline, CDR1 KGHDR and CDR2 SFDVKD. The CDR3 consists of 15 residues. V dropped 7 bases and J dropped 4; count of bases not matched to a gene: 9. The chain's CDR3 is CATRAKTGAGNTIYF. The CDR3 coding sequence is TGTGCCACCAGAGCCAAAACAGGGGCCGGAAACACCATATATTTT.